A selection of T cell receptor beta chains follows, all from one sample in a study of T cell responses to AZD1222 COVID-19 vaccine. The protocol was immunoSEQ multiplex PCR, while the TCRdb copy is restricted to in-frame clones and leaves out a portion. The sample lists roughly 100,000 clones, 86% occurring once. The sequencing used peripheral blood, collected 28 days after the second dose of the MenACWY control vaccine. These receptors were taken from an adult who received the MenACWY meningococcal vaccine as a control. Both conserved end residues are part of each CDR3. The order of the fields is V gene, clone size, J gene, D gene, CDR3 protein, CDR3 DNA. D genes are given only for firm matches. Clone size, where shown, is once, few, many, or a class for clones that have expanded.

TRBV29-1	.	TRBJ1-2	TRBD1	CSVAGTGGPPNYGYTF	TGCAGCGTTGCTGGGACAGGGGGGCCCCCTAACTATGGCTACACCTTC
TRBV24-1	.	TRBJ1-2	.	CATSQGSTYGYTF	TGTGCCACCAGTCAGGGGTCCACCTATGGCTACACCTTC
TRBV7-3	.	TRBJ2-4	.	CASSLSPTGINIQYF	TGTGCCAGCAGCTTAAGTCCGACAGGTATCAACATTCAGTACTTC
TRBV5-6	.	TRBJ1-1	.	CASSLGATRRNTEAFF	TGTGCCAGCAGCTTGGGGGCAACCAGGCGAAACACTGAAGCTTTCTTT
TRBV28	.	TRBJ1-2	.	CASSPTTYGYTF	TGTGCCAGCAGCCCCACGACCTATGGCTACACCTTC
TRBV6-2/TRBV6-3	.	TRBJ2-1	TRBD1	CASSSGQNNEQFF	TGTGCCAGCAGTTCGGGACAGAACAATGAGCAGTTCTTC
TRBV4-2	.	TRBJ1-4	.	CASSQDGARSEKLFF	TGTGCCAGCAGCCAAGATGGGGCAAGGAGTGAAAAACTGTTTTTT
TRBV4-2	.	TRBJ2-2	TRBD2	CASSTPSGGAANTGELFF	TGTGCCAGCAGCACTCCTAGCGGGGGGGCCGCGAACACCGGGGAGCTGTTTTTT
TRBV9	.	TRBJ2-3	TRBD2	CASSVMGLAGFTDTQYF	TGTGCCAGCAGCGTAATGGGGCTAGCGGGGTTCACAGATACGCAGTATTTT
TRBV11-2	.	TRBJ2-5	TRBD2	CASSFERGGKETQYF	TGTGCCAGCAGCTTCGAGCGGGGGGGAAAAGAGACCCAGTACTTC
TRBV7-8	.	TRBJ2-2	TRBD1	CASGGTGGPGELFF	TGTGCCAGCGGGGGGACAGGGGGCCCCGGGGAGCTGTTTTTT
TRBV4-2	.	TRBJ1-2	.	CASSPRVGVNGYTF	TGTGCCAGCAGCCCGAGGGTGGGCGTTAATGGCTACACCTTC
TRBV18	.	TRBJ2-5	TRBD2	CASSPPRLAKQETQYF	TGTGCCAGCTCACCCCCTAGACTAGCGAAACAAGAGACCCAGTACTTC
TRBV3-1/TRBV3-2	.	TRBJ1-6	TRBD1	CASSRGTGPPSPLHF	TGTGCCAGCAGCCGGGGGACAGGCCCACCTTCACCCCTCCACTTT
TRBV2	.	TRBJ2-2	TRBD2	CASSGRGTGELFF	TGTGCCAGCAGCGGGAGGGGCACCGGGGAGCTGTTTTTT
TRBV7-9	once	TRBJ1-2	.	CASSFRANYGYTF	TGTGCCAGCAGCTTCAGGGCCAACTATGGCTACACCTTC
TRBV5-1	.	TRBJ1-4	.	CASSLGVLATNEKLFF	TGCGCCAGCAGCCTGGGGGTACTTGCAACTAATGAAAAACTGTTTTTT
TRBV30	.	TRBJ2-1	.	CAWRADPITNEQFF	TGTGCCTGGAGAGCGGACCCAATCACCAATGAGCAGTTCTTC
TRBV27	.	TRBJ1-2	TRBD1	CASSLRGSTGPYGYTF	TGTGCCAGCAGCCTACGGGGGTCGACAGGGCCCTATGGCTACACCTTC
TRBV7-2	.	TRBJ1-5	TRBD1	CASSSGQGRGPQHF	TGTGCCAGCAGCTCCGGACAGGGGAGAGGGCCCCAGCATTTT
TRBV5-4	.	TRBJ2-1	.	CASSPRGANSNEQFF	TGTGCCAGCAGCCCCAGGGGCGCAAATAGCAATGAGCAGTTCTTC
TRBV5-4	.	TRBJ2-5	TRBD1	CASSLTGGRETQYF	TGTGCCAGCAGCTTGACAGGGGGTCGAGAGACCCAGTACTTC
TRBV4-3	.	TRBJ1-5	.	CASSQDRSMSNQPQHF	TGCGCCAGCAGCCAAGATAGGTCGATGAGCAATCAGCCCCAGCATTTT
TRBV19	.	TRBJ1-2	.	CASSNGPDRNYGYTF	TGTGCCAGTAGTAATGGGCCCGACAGGAACTATGGCTACACCTTC
TRBV29-1	.	TRBJ1-2	TRBD1	CSVEVTGGTNGYTF	TGCAGCGTTGAAGTGACAGGGGGCACGAATGGCTACACCTTC
TRBV19	.	TRBJ2-3	TRBD1	CASSTGGRTDTQYF	TGTGCCAGTAGTACAGGGGGCAGAACAGATACGCAGTATTTT
TRBV6-2/TRBV6-3	.	TRBJ1-2	.	CASSYPGTDRYTPFHYGYTF	TGTGCCAGCAGTTACCCTGGGACGGACCGATACACCCCCTTTCACTATGGCTACACCTTC
TRBV12-3/TRBV12-4	.	TRBJ1-1	.	CASRGVTEAFF	TGTGCCAGCCGGGGGGTTACTGAAGCTTTCTTT
TRBV7-2	.	TRBJ2-7	.	CASSDDPGTAYEQYF	TGTGCCAGCAGCGACGACCCCGGGACCGCCTACGAGCAGTACTTC
TRBV2	.	TRBJ1-1	.	CASSEERAKNTEAFF	TGTGCCAGCAGTGAAGAGAGGGCTAAGAACACTGAAGCTTTCTTT
TRBV7-2	.	TRBJ1-5	.	CASSLAAGGSDQPQHF	TGTGCCAGCAGCTTAGCGGCCGGGGGCTCGGATCAGCCCCAGCATTTT
TRBV30	.	TRBJ2-3	.	CAWSRGSTDTQYF	TGTGCCTGGTCTAGGGGAAGCACAGATACGCAGTATTTT
TRBV7-2	.	TRBJ1-5	.	CASSLRSGGDQPQHF	TGTGCCAGCAGCCTAAGGTCGGGGGGCGATCAGCCCCAGCATTTT
TRBV6-5	.	TRBJ1-2	.	CASSPDTRNYGYTF	TGTGCCAGCAGCCCCGACACCCGCAACTATGGCTACACCTTC
TRBV9	.	TRBJ2-3	.	CASSARTDTQYF	TGTGCCAGCAGCGCCCGCACAGATACGCAGTATTTT
TRBV24-1	.	TRBJ2-3	TRBD2	CATSRAGVNTQYF	TGTGCCACCAGCCGAGCGGGGGTGAATACGCAGTATTTT
TRBV9	.	TRBJ1-3	.	CASSVGDIGNTIYF	TGTGCCAGCAGCGTAGGAGACATCGGAAACACCATATATTTT
TRBV10-3	.	TRBJ1-6	.	CAIRESDNSPLHF	TGTGCCATCAGAGAATCGGATAATTCACCCCTCCACTTT
TRBV6-6	.	TRBJ1-1	.	CASSYSGFNTEAFF	TGTGCCAGCAGTTACTCGGGGTTTAACACTGAAGCTTTCTTT
TRBV13	.	TRBJ2-2	TRBD1	CASSLRRGGPGELFF	TGTGCCAGCAGCTTACGGAGAGGGGGCCCGGGGGAGCTGTTTTTT
TRBV19	.	TRBJ2-2	TRBD1	CASSAQGQGATTGELFF	TGTGCCAGTAGTGCCCAGGGACAGGGGGCAACTACCGGGGAGCTGTTTTTT
TRBV27	.	TRBJ2-5	.	CASSYQPRETQYF	TGTGCCAGCAGTTATCAACCTAGGGAGACCCAGTACTTC
TRBV5-1	.	TRBJ2-2	.	CASSLRLGLTRPNTGELFF	TGCGCCAGCAGCTTGAGACTTGGCCTTACACGGCCGAACACCGGGGAGCTGTTTTTT
TRBV5-1	.	TRBJ1-3	TRBD1	CASSLDRGGSGNTIYF	TGCGCCAGCAGTTTGGACAGGGGCGGCTCTGGAAACACCATATATTTT
TRBV10-3	.	TRBJ1-5	.	CAISDGPGGRQPQHF	TGTGCCATCAGTGATGGACCGGGGGGGCGACAGCCCCAGCATTTT
TRBV6-5	many	TRBJ1-5	TRBD1	CASSPDRGRVQPQHF	TGTGCCAGCAGCCCGGACAGGGGGCGCGTTCAGCCCCAGCATTTT
TRBV30	.	TRBJ1-1	.	CAWSVRNLNTEAFF	TGTGCCTGGAGTGTTCGCAACTTGAACACTGAAGCTTTCTTT
TRBV5-1	.	TRBJ2-3	.	CASSLGSVVDTQYF	TGCGCCAGCAGCTTGGGATCAGTAGTAGATACGCAGTATTTT